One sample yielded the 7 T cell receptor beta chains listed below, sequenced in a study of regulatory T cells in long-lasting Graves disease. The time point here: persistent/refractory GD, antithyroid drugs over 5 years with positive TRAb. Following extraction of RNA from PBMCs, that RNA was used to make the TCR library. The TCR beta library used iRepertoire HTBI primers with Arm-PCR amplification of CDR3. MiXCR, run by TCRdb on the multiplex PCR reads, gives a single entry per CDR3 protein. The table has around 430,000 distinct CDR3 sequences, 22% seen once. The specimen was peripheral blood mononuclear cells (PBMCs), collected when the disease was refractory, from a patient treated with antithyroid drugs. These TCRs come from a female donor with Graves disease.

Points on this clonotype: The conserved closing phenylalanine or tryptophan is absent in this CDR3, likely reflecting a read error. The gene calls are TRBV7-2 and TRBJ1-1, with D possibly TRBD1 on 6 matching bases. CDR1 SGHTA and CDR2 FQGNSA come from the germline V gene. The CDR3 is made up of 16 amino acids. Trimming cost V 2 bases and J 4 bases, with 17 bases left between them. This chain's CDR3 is CASSLLGGGMRTEAFL. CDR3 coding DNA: TGTGCCAGCAGCTTACTGGGGGGCGGGATGCGCACTGAAGCTTTCCTT.

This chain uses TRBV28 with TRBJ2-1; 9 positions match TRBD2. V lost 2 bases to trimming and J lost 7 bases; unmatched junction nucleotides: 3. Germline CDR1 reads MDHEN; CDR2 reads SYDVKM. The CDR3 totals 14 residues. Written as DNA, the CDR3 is TGTGCCAGCAGTTTAAGAACTAGCGGGAATGAGCAGTTCTTC. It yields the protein CASSLRTSGNEQFF.

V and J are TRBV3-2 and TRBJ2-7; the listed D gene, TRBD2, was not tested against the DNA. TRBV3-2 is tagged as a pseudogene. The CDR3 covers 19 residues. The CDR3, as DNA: TGTGCCAGCAGCCACATAAACCCAACCGTAGCGGGCCTTACCTACGAGCAGTACTTC. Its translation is CASSHINPTVAGLTYEQYF.

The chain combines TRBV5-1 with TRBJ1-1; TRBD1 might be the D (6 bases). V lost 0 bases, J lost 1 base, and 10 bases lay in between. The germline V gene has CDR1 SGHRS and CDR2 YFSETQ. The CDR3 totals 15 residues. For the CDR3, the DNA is TGCGCCAGCAGCTTGGGTGGACAGAAGAACACTGAAGCTTTCTTT. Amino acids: CASSLGGQKNTEAFF.

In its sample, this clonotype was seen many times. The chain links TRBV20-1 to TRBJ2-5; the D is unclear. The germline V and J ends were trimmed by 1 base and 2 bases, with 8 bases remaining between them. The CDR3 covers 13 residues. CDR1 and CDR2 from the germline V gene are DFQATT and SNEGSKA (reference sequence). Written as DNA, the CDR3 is TGCAGTGCTAGAGTACCGATACAAGAGACCCAGTACTTC. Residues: CSARVPIQETQYF.

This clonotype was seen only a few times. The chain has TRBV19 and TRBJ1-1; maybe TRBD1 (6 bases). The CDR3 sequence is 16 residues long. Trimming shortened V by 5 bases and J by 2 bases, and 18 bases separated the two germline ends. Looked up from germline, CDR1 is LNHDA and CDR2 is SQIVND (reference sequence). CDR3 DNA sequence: TGTGCCAGTAGTTCACAGGGAAGAGAGGGAAACACTGAAGCTTTCTTT. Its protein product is CASSSQGREGNTEAFF.

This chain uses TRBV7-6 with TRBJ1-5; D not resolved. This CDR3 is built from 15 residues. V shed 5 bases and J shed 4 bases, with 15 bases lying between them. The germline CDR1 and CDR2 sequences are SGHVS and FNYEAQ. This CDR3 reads CASSREVSSNQPQHF. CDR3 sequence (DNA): TGTGCCAGCAGCAGAGAGGTCTCCTCTAATCAGCCCCAGCATTTT.